The clone carrying this T cell receptor beta chain occurred once. Its antigen remains unidentified. Germline lookup yields CDR1 SNHLY and CDR2 FYNNEI. With 4 bases removed from V and 1 base from J, the gap between germline ends came to 8 bases. This CDR3 comprises 13 residues. This specimen comes from a study of CD8+CD57+ T cells in acquired aplastic anemia. About the research overall: Mean DNA quantity obtained from sorted CD4+ and CD8+ cells was about 3.2 ug. Study-level findings and limits: Common to patients and controls were twenty-nine CD8+ CDR3 sequences. Researchers reported that CD8+ Simpson's diversity was not significantly different in patients versus controls.

Genomic DNA constituted the template upon which TCR beta VDJ and CDR3 profiling was performed. Each CDR3 protein is one row after TCRdb ran MiXCR on the reads. The sample holds about 160,000 distinct CDR3 sequences, around 45% seen once. The rearrangement links TRBV2 to TRBJ2-7, with a weak D call TRBD1 (5 bases). The TCR was taken from a human donor in good health. The sample consisted of sorted CD4+, CD8+, or CD8+CD57+ T cells (not recorded which) from PBMCs. The CDR3 DNA reads TGTGCCAGCAGTGTCAGGGTGTCCTACGAGCAGTACTTC. Translated: CASSVRVSYEQYF.